Listed here are 23 T cell receptor beta chains from one sample, sequenced in a study of blood T cell repertoires in COVID-19. Profiling relied on immunoSEQ multiplex PCR, and the TCRdb table lists in-frame clones only, not all of them. The table has around 98,000 clones, about four fifths seen once. Source material: peripheral blood. Source of these receptors: a man in his 70s with acute or convalescent COVID-19.

The chain links TRBV12-1 to TRBJ2-1; TRBD2 is the table's D call, not checked against the DNA. TRBV12-1 is termed a pseudogene. The CDR3 loop spans 13 amino acids. CDR3 DNA: TGTGCCAGCAGTCGGACTACTATCGGTGAGCAGTTCTTC. Protein: CASSRTTIGEQFF.

The chain links TRBV6-2 or TRBV6-3 to TRBJ2-3; 8 bases fit TRBD2. J lost 6 bases, V lost 2 bases, and 4 bases had no gene match. The CDR3 loop spans 14 amino acids. Germline lookup yields CDR1 MNHEY and CDR2 SVGEGT. CDR3 region: CASSYRLATDTQYF. For the CDR3, the DNA is TGTGCCAGCAGTTACCGACTAGCGACCGATACGCAGTATTTT.

The chain recombines TRBV19 with TRBJ2-2; 7 bases align to TRBD2. Losses at the gene ends were 5 bases for V and 7 bases for J; bases not matched to a gene: 1. There are 12 residues in the CDR3. Germline V CDR1 and CDR2: LNHDA, SQIVND (reference sequence). The CDR3 DNA reads as TGTGCCAGTAGTGTAGCGGGCGGGGAGCTGTTTTTT. This encodes CASSVAGGELFF. The full variable domain, in which reference TRBV19 and TRBJ2-2 provide the parts outside the CDR3, is DGGITQSPKYLFRKEGQNVTLSCEQNLNHDAMYWYRQDPGQGLRLIYYSQIVNDFQKGDIAEGYSVSREKKESFPLTVTSAQKNPTAFYLCASSVAGGELFFGEGSRLTVL.

The chain recombines TRBV28 with TRBJ1-2; a possible D gene is TRBD1 (6 bases). The CDR3 consists of 15 residues. Trimming cost V 6 bases and J 6 bases, with 20 bases left between them. Germline values: CDR1 MDHEN, CDR2 SYDVKM. The CDR3 bases are TGTGCCAGCAGCCCACCTTTGAGGGGGTGGGATGGCTACACCTTC. It codes for CASSPPLRGWDGYTF.

The CDR3 DNA reads TGTGCCAGCAGCCAAGATCGAGGGACTAGCCCCTACAATGAGCAGTTCTTC. Translating gives CASSQDRGTSPYNEQFF. V usage is TRBV4-2 and J usage is TRBJ2-1; TRBD2 matches at 9 bases. Germline V gives CDR1 LGHNA, CDR2 YNFKEQ. The CDR3 has 17 amino acids. V gave up 0 bases and J gave up 2 bases; unmatched junction bases: 5.

The chain is built from TRBV5-6 and TRBJ1-2; no reliable D call. The CDR3 sequence is 13 residues long. Trimming took off 9 bases at V and 2 bases at J, with 14 bases between the two ends. Germline CDR1 is SGHDT and CDR2 is YYEEEE. As DNA, the CDR3 is TGTGCCACCCGGTATGACACCAACTATGGCTACACCTTC. Protein: CATRYDTNYGYTF. Full variable domain (missing parts from reference TRBV5-6 and TRBJ1-2): DAGVTQSPTHLIKTRGQQVTLRCSPKSGHDTVSWYQQALGQGPQFIFQYYEEEERQRGNFPDRFSGHQFPNYSSELNVNALLLGDSALYLCATRYDTNYGYTFGSGTRLTVV.

The chain couples TRBV9 to TRBJ1-6, with D possibly matching TRBD1 (5 bases). The CDR3 extends over 15 amino acids. Germline V gene sequence: CDR1 SGDLS, CDR2 YYNGEE. V lost 0 bases and J lost 7, with 11 bases in between. This CDR3 reads CASSVAGGNNSPLHF. The CDR3 bases are TGTGCCAGCAGCGTAGCCGGGGGAAACAATTCACCCCTCCACTTT.

The chain combines TRBV28 with TRBJ2-5, with D possibly TRBD1 on 6 matching bases. The germline V gene encodes CDR1 MDHEN and CDR2 SYDVKM. The CDR3 totals 17 residues. Trimming shortened V by 4 bases and J by 4 bases, and 22 bases separated the two germline ends. DNA for the CDR3: TGTGCCAGCAGTTCTCCCGCATTCCAGGGGAGTAGAGAGACCCAGTACTTC. It codes for CASSSPAFQGSRETQYF.

V usage is TRBV18 and J usage is TRBJ2-7, with TRBD1 matching over 7 bases. Germline-derived CDR1 and CDR2 are KGHSH and LQKENI. Trimming took 3 bases from V and 4 from J; bases not matched to a gene: 9. This CDR3 has 15 residues. The CDR3 loop reads CASSPYRDRIYEQYF. CDR3 nucleotides: TGTGCCAGCTCACCCTACCGGGACAGAATTTACGAGCAGTACTTC.

This clone was detected only a few times. The chain is built from TRBV7-2 and TRBJ2-1; 8 nucleotides line up with TRBD2. The V gene end was trimmed by 5 bases and the J gene end by 5 bases; junction bases not matched to a gene: 8. The CDR3 loop spans 15 amino acids. Germline CDR1 is SGHTA and CDR2 is FQGNSA. The CDR3 DNA reads as TGTGCCAGCAGCCCTACCAGCGGGAGTAACAATGAGCAGTTCTTC. Translated, it gives CASSPTSGSNNEQFF.

J is TRBJ1-2 and V is TRBV7-9; 7 nucleotides match TRBD1. The CDR3 is 12 amino acids. The V gene's germline CDR1 is SEHNR and CDR2 FQNEAQ (reference sequence). V was pared by 11 bases and J by 2 bases, with 5 bases of the junction left unmatched. CDR3 sequence: CAGGQENYGYTF. The CDR3 region has the DNA TGTGCCGGCGGACAGGAGAACTATGGCTACACCTTC. The variable domain in full, with the rest retrieved from reference TRBV7-9 and TRBJ1-2, is DTGVSQNPRHKITKRGQNVTFRCDPISEHNRLYWYRQTLGQGPEFLTYFQNEAQLEKSRLLSDRFSAERPKGSFSTLEIQRTEQGDSAMYLCAGGQENYGYTFGSGTRLTVV.

The DNA for the CDR3 is TGTGCCAGTAGTAGAGGACACCTCCACGAGCAGTACTTC. It encodes CASSRGHLHEQYF. The V and J genes are TRBV19 and TRBJ2-7, with D tentatively TRBD1 (5 bases). The CDR3 has 13 amino acids. Germline CDR1 LNHDA, CDR2 SQIVND (reference sequence). With 4 bases removed from V and 5 bases from J, the gap between germline ends came to 12 bases.

The chain uses TRBV29-1 and TRBJ1-1; D ambiguous. The V end was cut by 7 bases, the J end by 3 bases, with 9 bases between. The CDR3 spans 11 residues. In germline, CDR1 is SQVTM, CDR2 ANQGSEA. The CDR3 nucleotides are TGCAGCGGAGGGCTGGACACTGAAGCTTTCTTT. Its translation: CSGGLDTEAFF.

The rearrangement links TRBV28 to TRBJ2-3; 9 positions agree with TRBD1. Trimming took 7 bases from V and 5 from J; bases not matched to a gene: 7. The CDR3 contains 14 residues. From germline, CDR1 is MDHEN and CDR2 SYDVKM. CDR3 sequence: CASTPGQGIDTQYF. The CDR3 DNA sequence: TGTGCCAGCACCCCGGGACAGGGCATAGATACGCAGTATTTT.

J is TRBJ1-1 and V is TRBV27, with TRBD1 as a possible D gene (5 bases). Germline CDR1 is MNHEY and CDR2 is SMNVEV (reference sequence). This CDR3 is 14 amino acids long. Trimming took off 5 bases at V and 4 bases at J, with 14 bases between the two ends. The CDR3: CASSDSAGFTEAFF. The CDR3 nucleotides read TGTGCCAGCAGTGACTCGGCAGGGTTCACTGAAGCTTTCTTT.

This clone was counted a single time. The chain combines TRBV7-2 with TRBJ1-2; TRBD1 matches at 8 bases. V was pared by 5 bases and J by 4 bases, with 15 bases of the junction left unmatched. CDR1 and CDR2 from the germline V gene are SGHTA and FQGNSA. The CDR3 sequence is 17 residues long. The CDR3 sequence: CASSPRGWAGGSYGYTF. The CDR3 nucleotides read TGTGCCAGCAGCCCTAGGGGGTGGGCAGGGGGCAGCTATGGCTACACCTTC.

The chain combines TRBV20-1 with TRBJ1-1; D perhaps matches TRBD1 (6 bases). V was shortened by 6 bases and J by 1 base, with 6 bases between the two germline ends. The length of the CDR3 is 11 residues. CDR1 is DFQATT and CDR2 is SNEGSKA in the germline V gene (reference sequence). CDR3 residues: CSAGGNTEAFF. In DNA, the CDR3 is TGCAGTGCAGGGGGGAACACTGAAGCTTTCTTT.

J is TRBJ2-5 and V is TRBV16, with 7 bases fitting TRBD2. This CDR3 has 16 amino acids. V lost 0 bases and J lost 4; bases outside the gene matches: 8. CDR1 is KGHSY and CDR2 is FQNENV in the germline V gene. The CDR3, as DNA: TGTGCCAGCAGCCAATCTTTCGGTCGCGGGGGAGAGACCCAGTACTTC. This translates into CASSQSFGRGGETQYF.

This clone showed up just a few times. The chain employs TRBV5-1 and TRBJ2-7; 7 nucleotides line up with TRBD2. V lost 5 bases, J lost 0 bases, and 8 bases stayed unmatched. Germline V gives CDR1 SGHRS, CDR2 YFSETQ. CDR3 length equals 15 residues. CDR3 sequence reads: CASRPNLAASYEQYF. DNA for the CDR3: TGCGCCAGCAGGCCCAATCTAGCGGCCTCCTACGAGCAGTACTTC.

The chain has TRBV27 and TRBJ1-2, with TRBD1 identical over 7 bases. The CDR3 has 14 residues. CDR1 and CDR2 (germline): MNHEY, SMNVEV (reference sequence). V was clipped by 5 bases and J by 6 bases; unmatched bases: 9. CDR3 residues: CASSPGRGSNGYTF. In DNA form, the CDR3 reads TGTGCCAGCAGTCCGGGCAGGGGGTCTAATGGCTACACCTTC.

The chain employs TRBV6-5 and TRBJ2-3, with a tentative D call TRBD1 (6 bases). Trimming removed 6 bases at V and 11 bases at J, with 12 bases between. CDR1 and CDR2 from the germline V gene are MNHEY and SVGAGI. The CDR3 spans 11 residues. The CDR3 DNA is TGTGCCAGCAGCCTGGGGGCGGTGCAGTATTTT. It specifies CASSLGAVQYF.

The V gene is TRBV11-1, the J gene TRBJ2-1, with TRBD2 as a possible D gene (5 bases). V dropped 7 bases and J dropped 8 bases, with 18 bases sitting between them. CDR3 length: 14 amino acids. Looked up from germline, CDR1 is SGHAT and CDR2 is FQDESV (reference sequence). The CDR3 loop is CASTPKVFGDEQFF. The CDR3 DNA reads TGTGCCAGCACTCCAAAGGTATTCGGGGATGAGCAGTTCTTC. The complete variable domain, with remaining parts taken from reference TRBV11-1 and TRBJ2-1, reads EAEVAQSPRYKITEKSQAVAFWCDPISGHATLYWYRQILGQGPELLVQFQDESVVDDSQLPKDRFSAERLKGVDSTLKIQPAELGDSAMYLCASTPKVFGDEQFFGPGTRLTVL.

The J gene is TRBJ2-7, the V gene TRBV7-9; TRBD1 is a possible D gene (7 bases). The CDR3 is 16 amino acids. V was clipped by 1 base and J by 3 bases, with 16 bases between them. Germline CDR1 reads SEHNR; CDR2 reads FQNEAQ (reference sequence). The CDR3 DNA reads as TGTGCCAGCAGCTTAGGTATAGGGCAGGGGGGCTACGAGCAGTACTTC. Residues: CASSLGIGQGGYEQYF.